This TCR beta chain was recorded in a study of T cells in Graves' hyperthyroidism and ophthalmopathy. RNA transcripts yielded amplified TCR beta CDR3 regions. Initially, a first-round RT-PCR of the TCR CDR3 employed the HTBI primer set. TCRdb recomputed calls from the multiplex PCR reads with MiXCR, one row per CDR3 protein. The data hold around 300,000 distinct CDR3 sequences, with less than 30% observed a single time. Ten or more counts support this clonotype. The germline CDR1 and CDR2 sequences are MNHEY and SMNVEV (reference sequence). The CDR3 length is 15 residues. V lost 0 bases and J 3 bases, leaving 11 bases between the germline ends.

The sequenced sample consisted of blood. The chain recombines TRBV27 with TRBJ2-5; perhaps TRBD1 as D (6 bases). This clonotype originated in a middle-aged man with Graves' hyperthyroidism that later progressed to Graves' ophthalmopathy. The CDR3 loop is CASSLSPGDKETQYF. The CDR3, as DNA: TGTGCCAGCAGTTTATCGCCCGGGGACAAAGAGACCCAGTACTTC.